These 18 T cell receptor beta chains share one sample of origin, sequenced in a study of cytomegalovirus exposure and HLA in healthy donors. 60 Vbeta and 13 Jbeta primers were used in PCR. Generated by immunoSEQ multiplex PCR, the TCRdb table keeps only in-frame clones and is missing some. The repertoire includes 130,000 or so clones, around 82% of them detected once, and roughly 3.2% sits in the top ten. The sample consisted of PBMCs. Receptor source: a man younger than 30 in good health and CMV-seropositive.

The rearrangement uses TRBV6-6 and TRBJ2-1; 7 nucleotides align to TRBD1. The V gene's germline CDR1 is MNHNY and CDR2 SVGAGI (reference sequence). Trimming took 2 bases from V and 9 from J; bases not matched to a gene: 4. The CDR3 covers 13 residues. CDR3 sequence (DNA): TGTGCCAGCAGTTACACGGACAGGTCTGAGCAGTTCTTC. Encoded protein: CASSYTDRSEQFF.

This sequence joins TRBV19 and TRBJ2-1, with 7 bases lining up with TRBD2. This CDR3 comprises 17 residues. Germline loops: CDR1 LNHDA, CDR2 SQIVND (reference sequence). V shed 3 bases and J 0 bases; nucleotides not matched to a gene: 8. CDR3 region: CASSIGAGESSYNEQFF. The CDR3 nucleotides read TGTGCCAGTAGTATCGGGGCGGGAGAGAGCTCCTACAATGAGCAGTTCTTC.

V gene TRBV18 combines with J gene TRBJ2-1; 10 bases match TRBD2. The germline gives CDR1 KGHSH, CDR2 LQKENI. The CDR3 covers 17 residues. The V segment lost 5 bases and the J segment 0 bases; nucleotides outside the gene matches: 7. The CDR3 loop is CASSLTSGSSSYNEQFF. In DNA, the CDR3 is TGTGCCAGCTCATTGACTAGCGGGTCTAGCTCCTACAATGAGCAGTTCTTC.

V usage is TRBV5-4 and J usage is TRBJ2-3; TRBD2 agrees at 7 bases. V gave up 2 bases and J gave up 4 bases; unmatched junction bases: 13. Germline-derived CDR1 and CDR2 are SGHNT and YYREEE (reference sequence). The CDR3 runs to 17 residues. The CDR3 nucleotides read TGTGCCAGCAGCTTTGGGGGGAGGGCCCTCGGGGCAGATACGCAGTATTTT. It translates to CASSFGGRALGADTQYF.

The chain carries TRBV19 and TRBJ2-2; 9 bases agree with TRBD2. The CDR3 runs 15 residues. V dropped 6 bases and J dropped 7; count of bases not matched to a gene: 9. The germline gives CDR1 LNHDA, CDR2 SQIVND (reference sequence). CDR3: CASSLASGRIGELFF. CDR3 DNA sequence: TGTGCCAGTAGCCTCGCGAGCGGGAGGATCGGGGAGCTGTTTTTT.

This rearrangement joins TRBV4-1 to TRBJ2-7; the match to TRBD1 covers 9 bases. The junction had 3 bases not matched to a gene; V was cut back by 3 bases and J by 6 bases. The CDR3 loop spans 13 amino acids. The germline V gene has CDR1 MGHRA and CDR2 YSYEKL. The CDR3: CASSQTGGGEQYF. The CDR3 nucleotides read TGCGCCAGCAGCCAGACAGGGGGTGGCGAGCAGTACTTC.

The CDR3 coding sequence is TGCGCCAGCAGAGGGGTTGGCAATCAGCCCCAGCATTTT. Its translation: CASRGVGNQPQHF. This chain joins TRBV4-1 and TRBJ1-5, with TRBD1 as a possible D gene (5 bases). Per germline, CDR1 MGHRA and CDR2 YSYEKL. Trimming cost V 6 bases and J 2 bases, with 8 bases left between them. CDR3 size: 13 residues.

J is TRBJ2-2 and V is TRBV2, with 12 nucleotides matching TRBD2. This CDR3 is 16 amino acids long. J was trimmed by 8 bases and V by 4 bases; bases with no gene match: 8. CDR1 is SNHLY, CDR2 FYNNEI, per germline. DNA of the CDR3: TGTGCCAGCAGTGTGACTAGCGGGAGCAATCCGGGGGAGCTGTTTTTT. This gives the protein CASSVTSGSNPGELFF.

The CDR3 DNA sequence: TGTGCCAGCAGTGAAATTCAGGGGGCTGCTGGAAACACCATATATTTT. This gives the protein CASSEIQGAAGNTIYF. V is TRBV6-1 and J is TRBJ1-3; 8 bases are shared with TRBD1. The CDR3 is 16 amino acids. The V gene's germline CDR1 is MNHNS and CDR2 SASEGT. V gave up 2 bases and J gave up 2 bases; unmatched junction bases: 5.

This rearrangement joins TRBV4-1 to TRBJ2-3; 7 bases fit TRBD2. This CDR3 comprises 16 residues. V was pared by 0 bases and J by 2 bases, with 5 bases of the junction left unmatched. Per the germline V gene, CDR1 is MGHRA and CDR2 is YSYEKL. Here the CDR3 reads CASSQDWGTNTDTQYF. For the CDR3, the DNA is TGCGCCAGCAGCCAAGATTGGGGGACTAACACAGATACGCAGTATTTT.

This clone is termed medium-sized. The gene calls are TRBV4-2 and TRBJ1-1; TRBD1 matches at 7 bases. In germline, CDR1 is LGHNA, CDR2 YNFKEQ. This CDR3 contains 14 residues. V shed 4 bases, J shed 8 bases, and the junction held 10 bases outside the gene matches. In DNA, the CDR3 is TGTGCCAGCAGCCCAGGGACAGAGGGAGTCGAAGCTTTCTTT. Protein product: CASSPGTEGVEAFF.

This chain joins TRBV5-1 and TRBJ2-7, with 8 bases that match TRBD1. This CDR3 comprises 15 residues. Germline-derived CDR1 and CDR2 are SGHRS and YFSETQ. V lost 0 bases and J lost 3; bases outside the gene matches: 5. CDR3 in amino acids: CASSLVWDRNYEQYF. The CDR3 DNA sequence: TGCGCCAGCAGCTTGGTCTGGGACAGGAACTACGAGCAGTACTTC.

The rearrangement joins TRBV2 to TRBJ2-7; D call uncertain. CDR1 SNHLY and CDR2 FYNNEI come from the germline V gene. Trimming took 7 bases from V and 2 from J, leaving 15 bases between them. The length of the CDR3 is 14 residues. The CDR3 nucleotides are TGTGCCAGCATCTTCCAGACTTACACCTACGAGCAGTACTTC. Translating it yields CASIFQTYTYEQYF.

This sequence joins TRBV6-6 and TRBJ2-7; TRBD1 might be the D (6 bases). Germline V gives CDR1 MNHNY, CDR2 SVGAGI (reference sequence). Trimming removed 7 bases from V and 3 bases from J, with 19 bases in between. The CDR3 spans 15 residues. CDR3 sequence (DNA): TGTGCCAGCAAAGGGGGTAGGGAGACACACTACGAGCAGTACTTC. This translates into CASKGGRETHYEQYF.

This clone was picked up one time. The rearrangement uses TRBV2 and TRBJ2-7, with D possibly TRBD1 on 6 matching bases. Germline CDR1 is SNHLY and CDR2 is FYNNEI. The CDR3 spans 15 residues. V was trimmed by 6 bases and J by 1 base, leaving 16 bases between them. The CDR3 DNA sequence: TGTGCCAGCAGAGAGACAGGAGCCCAATCCTACGAGCAGTACTTC. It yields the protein CASRETGAQSYEQYF. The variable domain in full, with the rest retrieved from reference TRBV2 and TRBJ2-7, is EPEVTQTPSHQVTQMGQEVILRCVPISNHLYFYWYRQILGQKVEFLVSFYNNEISEKSEIFDDQFSVERPDGSNFTLKIRSTKLEDSAMYFCASRETGAQSYEQYFGPGTRLTVT.

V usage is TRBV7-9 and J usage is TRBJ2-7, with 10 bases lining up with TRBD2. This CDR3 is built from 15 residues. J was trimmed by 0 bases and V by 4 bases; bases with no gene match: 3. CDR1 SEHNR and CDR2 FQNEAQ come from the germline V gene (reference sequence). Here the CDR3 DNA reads TGTGCCAGCAGCTCGGGACTAGCGAGCTCCTACGAGCAGTACTTC. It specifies CASSSGLASSYEQYF. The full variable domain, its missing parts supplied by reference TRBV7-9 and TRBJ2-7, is DTGVSQNPRHKITKRGQNVTFRCDPISEHNRLYWYRQTLGQGPEFLTYFQNEAQLEKSRLLSDRFSAERPKGSFSTLEIQRTEQGDSAMYLCASSSGLASSYEQYFGPGTRLTVT.

The CDR3 region has the DNA TGTGCCAGCAGCTTAGATATGGCAACCTACGAGCAGTACTTC. This encodes CASSLDMATYEQYF. The V call is TRBV11-2, the J call TRBJ2-7; no reliable D call. Per germline, CDR1 SGHAT and CDR2 FQNNGV. The CDR3 runs 14 residues. V was cut by 0 bases and J by 2 bases, with 8 bases left in between.

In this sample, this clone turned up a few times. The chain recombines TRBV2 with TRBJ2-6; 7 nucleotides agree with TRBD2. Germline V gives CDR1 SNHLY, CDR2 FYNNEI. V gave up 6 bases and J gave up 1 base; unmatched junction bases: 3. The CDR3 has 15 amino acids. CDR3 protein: CASSLGGSGANVLTF. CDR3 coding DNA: TGTGCCAGCAGCTTGGGAGGGTCTGGGGCCAACGTCCTGACTTTC.